One and the same sample provided the 24 T cell receptor beta chains below, sequenced in a study of blood T cell repertoires in COVID-19. The method was immunoSEQ multiplex PCR; TCRdb's version includes in-frame clones alone and lacks a portion of them. The data hold approximately 230,000 clones, with roughly 91% observed a single time. Sequenced sample: PBMCs or T cells enriched from blood (not recorded which). The receptors originated from a woman in her twenties or thirties who had recovered from COVID-19.

J is TRBJ1-3 and V is TRBV13, with D tentatively TRBD1 (6 bases). Trimming shortened V by 2 bases and J by 5 bases, and 16 bases separated the two germline ends. The CDR3 length is 16 residues. The germline gives CDR1 PRHDT, CDR2 FYEKMQ (reference sequence). In nucleotides, the CDR3 is TGTGCCAGCAGCTTACGTCCGGACAGCTTTAGAAACACCATATATTTT. This codes for CASSLRPDSFRNTIYF.

This chain joins TRBV28 and TRBJ1-2, with 9 nucleotides matching TRBD1. The CDR3 totals 18 residues. V shed 5 bases and J 4 bases; nucleotides not matched to a gene: 17. CDR1 MDHEN and CDR2 SYDVKM come from the germline V gene. CDR3 nucleotide sequence: TGTGCCAGCAGTCCCTACGACGCCGGGACAGGGAGGTTCTATGGCTACACCTTC. Protein product: CASSPYDAGTGRFYGYTF.

The V gene is TRBV7-6, the J gene TRBJ2-3, with no clear D. V was cut by 5 bases and J by 2 bases, with 8 bases left in between. Germline lookup yields CDR1 SGHVS and CDR2 FNYEAQ. The CDR3 has 13 residues. CDR3 bases: TGTGCCAGCAGCCTATCTACCACAGATACGCAGTATTTT. Translation: CASSLSTTDTQYF.

This clone was observed a few times. The gene calls are TRBV5-1 and TRBJ1-1, with 10 bases fitting TRBD1. With V trimmed by 0 bases and J by 0 bases, 8 bases remained unmatched. From germline, CDR1 is SGHRS and CDR2 YFSETQ. The CDR3 covers 18 residues. The CDR3 reads CASSLEGAGQGVNTEAFF. The CDR3 DNA sequence: TGCGCCAGCAGCTTGGAAGGTGCCGGACAGGGGGTGAACACTGAAGCTTTCTTT.

The chain uses TRBV15 and TRBJ2-2; a possible D gene is TRBD2 (5 bases). Germline assignment: CDR1 LNHNV and CDR2 YYDKDF (reference sequence). The CDR3 contains 16 residues. V lost 0 bases and J lost 4, with 12 bases in between. The CDR3 protein is CATSRDVRARTGELFF. The CDR3 DNA reads as TGTGCCACCAGCAGAGATGTGAGGGCACGCACCGGGGAGCTGTTTTTT.

The V gene is TRBV7-2, the J gene TRBJ1-1; 7 nucleotides agree with TRBD1. The trim removed 5 bases at V and 2 bases at J, leaving 8 bases unmatched. CDR3 length equals 15 residues. CDR1 SGHTA and CDR2 FQGNSA come from the germline V gene. DNA of the CDR3: TGTGCCAGCAGCCCCTTACCAGGGGGAAACACTGAAGCTTTCTTT. This gives the protein CASSPLPGGNTEAFF.

The chain combines TRBV14 with TRBJ2-1, with a possible D match to TRBD1 (5 bases). Germline CDR1 reads SGHDN; CDR2 reads FVKESK. The germline V and J ends were trimmed by 1 base and 5 bases, with 6 bases remaining between them. The CDR3 totals 13 residues. CDR3: CASSQVRDNEQFF. CDR3 in DNA: TGTGCCAGCAGCCAAGTCAGGGACAATGAGCAGTTCTTC.

V usage is TRBV19 and J usage is TRBJ1-1; possible D gene TRBD1, 5 bases. Looked up from germline, CDR1 is LNHDA and CDR2 is SQIVND (reference sequence). V dropped 5 bases and J dropped 5 bases, with 15 bases sitting between them. The CDR3 totals 14 residues. The CDR3 protein is CASSSPGGGTEAFF. In DNA form, the CDR3 reads TGTGCCAGTAGTTCCCCAGGCGGGGGGACTGAAGCTTTCTTT. Full variable domain (missing parts from reference TRBV19 and TRBJ1-1): DGGITQSPKYLFRKEGQNVTLSCEQNLNHDAMYWYRQDPGQGLRLIYYSQIVNDFQKGDIAEGYSVSREKKESFPLTVTSAQKNPTAFYLCASSSPGGGTEAFFGQGTRLTVV.

V is TRBV18 and J is TRBJ2-3; 10 bases fit TRBD1. V lost 6 bases and J lost 5; bases outside the gene matches: 11. The germline V gene has CDR1 KGHSH and CDR2 LQKENI. This CDR3 has 16 residues. CDR3 region: CASSPVAGQGGDTQYF. The CDR3 region has the DNA TGTGCCAGCTCGCCCGTCGCCGGACAGGGGGGAGATACGCAGTATTTT.

V gene TRBV2 combines with J gene TRBJ1-2; D is unclear. The V gene lost 6 bases and the J gene lost 4 bases, with 12 bases spanning the gap. Germline loops: CDR1 SNHLY, CDR2 FYNNEI. The length of the CDR3 is 13 residues. CDR3 nucleotide sequence: TGTGCCAGCAGGGTCGCCACTTCCTATGGCTACACCTTC. Its protein product is CASRVATSYGYTF. The whole variable domain, remainder taken from reference TRBV2 and TRBJ1-2, is EPEVTQTPSHQVTQMGQEVILRCVPISNHLYFYWYRQILGQKVEFLVSFYNNEISEKSEIFDDQFSVERPDGSNFTLKIRSTKLEDSAMYFCASRVATSYGYTFGSGTRLTVV.

The gene calls are TRBV7-2 and TRBJ2-2, with D uncertain. The CDR3 has 15 amino acids. From germline, CDR1 is SGHTA and CDR2 FQGNSA. V was pared by 5 bases and J by 5 bases, with 15 bases between. The CDR3 is CASSRQMSETGELFF. The CDR3 DNA reads as TGTGCCAGCAGCCGGCAAATGAGCGAAACCGGGGAGCTGTTTTTT.

Worth noting for this clone: Its ends do not fully match the called genes, so a read error is possible. This chain uses TRBV7-7 with TRBJ2-5; 11 positions agree with TRBD2. Looked up from germline, CDR1 is SSHAT and CDR2 is FNYEAQ (reference sequence). The length of the CDR3 is 17 residues. The CDR3 region has the DNA TGTGCTAGCAGCTTAGGGCTAGCGGGAGGTGCGTTAGAGACCCAGTACTTC. Protein: CASSLGLAGGALETQYF.

The chain couples TRBV7-2 to TRBJ1-1, with no clear D. CDR1 is SGHTA and CDR2 is FQGNSA in the germline V gene. The CDR3 covers 14 residues. Trimming took 2 bases from V and 5 from J, leaving 12 bases between them. The CDR3 protein is CASSLNDRVTEAFF. The CDR3 DNA reads TGTGCCAGCAGCTTAAACGACCGGGTTACTGAAGCTTTCTTT.

The chain couples TRBV7-8 to TRBJ1-1; tentative D call: TRBD1 (5 bases). The CDR3 spans 14 residues. Per germline, CDR1 SGHVS and CDR2 FQNEAQ. V shed 5 bases and J shed 0 bases, with 10 bases lying between them. The CDR3: CASSRDSMNTEAFF. The CDR3 DNA sequence: TGTGCCAGCAGCCGAGACAGCATGAACACTGAAGCTTTCTTT.

The rearrangement joins TRBV5-8 to TRBJ1-5, with D perhaps matching TRBD1 (5 bases). Germline CDR1 and CDR2: SGHTS and YDEGEE. V was shortened by 4 bases and J by 3 bases, with 8 bases between the two germline ends. The length of the CDR3 is 13 residues. The CDR3 here is CASSRQPNQPQHF. The DNA for the CDR3 is TGTGCCAGCAGCCGACAGCCCAATCAGCCCCAGCATTTT. Supplemented by reference TRBV5-8 and TRBJ1-5, the full variable domain reads EAGVTQSPTHLIKTRGQQATLRCSPISGHTSVYWYQQALGLGLQFLLWYDEGEERNRGNFPPRFSGRQFPNYSSELNVNALELEDSALYLCASSRQPNQPQHFGDGTRLSIL.

The gene calls are TRBV28 and TRBJ2-7, with 8 bases aligning to TRBD1. The junction had 11 bases not matched to a gene; V was cut back by 3 bases and J by 4 bases. Looked up from germline, CDR1 is MDHEN and CDR2 is SYDVKM. The CDR3 runs to 16 residues. The DNA for the CDR3 is TGTGCCAGCAGTTTCCCTATACGGACAGGGAAGTACGAGCAGTACTTC. Its translation: CASSFPIRTGKYEQYF.

The chain combines TRBV15 with TRBJ1-3; a weak D match, TRBD1 (5 bases). The germline V gene has CDR1 LNHNV and CDR2 YYDKDF (reference sequence). CDR3 length: 13 residues. Trimming left V 5 bases short and J 6 bases short, with 11 bases between. The chain's CDR3 is CATSWGRENTIYF. The DNA for the CDR3 is TGTGCCACCAGCTGGGGGAGGGAAAACACCATATATTTT. Combining the CDR3 with reference TRBV15 and TRBJ1-3 gives the whole variable domain DAMVIQNPRYQVTQFGKPVTLSCSQTLNHNVMYWYQQKSSQAPKLLFHYYDKDFNNEADTPDNFQSRRPNTSFCFLDIRSPGLGDTAMYLCATSWGRENTIYFGEGSWLTVV.

This sequence joins TRBV18 and TRBJ1-4; D is undetermined. The V and J ends lost 3 bases and 4 bases respectively, with 21 bases between them. Germline loops: CDR1 KGHSH, CDR2 LQKENI. CDR3 size: 18 residues. CDR3 DNA: TGTGCCAGCTCACCTAGTTCGCCTGTCGGGGAGGGTAATGAAAAACTGTTTTTT. It is translated as CASSPSSPVGEGNEKLFF.

The gene calls are TRBV5-6 and TRBJ1-1; 9 bases match TRBD1. CDR1 and CDR2 from the germline V gene are SGHDT and YYEEEE. The CDR3 loop spans 16 amino acids. V gave up 4 bases and J gave up 0 bases; unmatched junction bases: 7. The CDR3, as DNA: TGTGCCAGCAGCCTACCCGGGACAGGGATGAACACTGAAGCTTTCTTT. It yields the protein CASSLPGTGMNTEAFF.

This chain links TRBV11-3 with TRBJ2-3; 9 bases match TRBD2. Trimming removed 4 bases from V and 2 bases from J; junction bases left unmatched: 10. The CDR3 consists of 17 residues. Germline V gene lookup returns CDR1 SGHNT and CDR2 YENEEA. The CDR3: CASSSPRAGGDTDTQYF. The CDR3 DNA reads as TGTGCCAGCAGCTCCCCCCGCGCGGGAGGGGACACAGATACGCAGTATTTT. Together with reference TRBV11-3 and TRBJ2-3, the CDR3 gives the full variable domain: EAGVVQSPRYKIIEKKQPVAFWCNPISGHNTLYWYLQNLGQGPELLIRYENEEAVDDSQLPKDRFSAERLKGVDSTLKIQPAELGDSAVYLCASSSPRAGGDTDTQYFGPGTRLTVL.

The genes are TRBV6-6 and TRBJ1-2; 10 bases agree with TRBD1. This CDR3 region has 15 residues. CDR1 and CDR2 from the germline V gene are MNHNY and SVGAGI (reference sequence). V lost 6 bases, J lost 6 bases, and 10 bases stayed unmatched. As DNA, the CDR3 is TGTGCCAGCAGCCATCCGGGACAGGGGTTGGATGGCTACACCTTC. Translation: CASSHPGQGLDGYTF.

This clone was seen many times. The rearrangement links TRBV21-1 to TRBJ2-3; the table gives TRBD2 as D, unverified against the DNA. TRBV21-1 is deemed a pseudogene. CDR3 length equals 17 residues. CDR3 coding DNA: TGTGCCAGCAGCAAAGAGGTGGCTAGAGAGAAGACAGATACGCAGTATTTT. Its translation is CASSKEVAREKTDTQYF.

The chain combines TRBV24-1 with TRBJ2-2; no definite D call. This CDR3 spans 16 amino acids. Trimming cost V 10 bases and J 1 base, with 18 bases left between them. The germline V gene encodes CDR1 KGHDR and CDR2 SFDVKD. CDR3 DNA: TGTGCCACTCCCCTTCGGTTAGCCTGGAACACCGGGGAGCTGTTTTTT. As protein: CATPLRLAWNTGELFF.

The rearrangement joins TRBV29-1 to TRBJ1-1; unclear D gene. This CDR3 has 13 amino acids. The germline gives CDR1 SQVTM, CDR2 ANQGSEA. The V end lost 4 bases, the J end lost 2 bases, and 11 bases lay between the germline ends. The CDR3 reads CSVAPSVNTEAFF. In nucleotides, the CDR3 is TGCAGCGTTGCCCCGTCGGTAAACACTGAAGCTTTCTTT.